This T cell receptor beta chain was found in a study of cytomegalovirus exposure and HLA in healthy donors. Germline assignment: CDR1 MDHEN and CDR2 SYDVKM. Deletions cut 4 bases from V and 3 bases from J, with 15 bases between. The CDR3 totals 15 residues. PCR used 60 Vbeta primers and 13 Jbeta primers. Measured with immunoSEQ multiplex PCR; TCRdb has only the in-frame clones, and not every one. Found here are more than 150,000 clones, roughly 74% of them singletons; the top ten hold about 8%. This chain connects TRBV28 to TRBJ1-1, with a possible D match to TRBD1 (5 bases). The specimen was PBMCs. The source is a middle-aged woman in good health and CMV-seropositive. DNA for the CDR3: TGTGCCAGCAGTTCGGTGTCGGGGGTACACACTGAAGCTTTCTTT. Translating it yields CASSSVSGVHTEAFF.